A single sample is the source of the 10 T cell receptor beta chains below, sequenced in a study of T cells in tuberculosis. The method was immunoSEQ multiplex PCR; TCRdb's version includes in-frame clones alone and lacks a portion of them. The repertoire holds tens of thousands of clones, 85% to 95% seen once, with roughly a sixth in the top ten. The sequenced sample consisted of PBMCs. The source is a donor aged 10-29 years with latent tuberculosis or without tuberculosis infection. Some clones in this sample may be carry-over from other donors' samples.

DNA for the CDR3: TGCGCCAGCAGGAGGGTCTGGTGGGACACTGAAGCTTTCTTT. Encoded protein: CASRRVWWDTEAFF. This chain links TRBV23-1 with TRBJ1-1; unclear D gene. TRBV23-1 is reported as an ORF; its role is uncertain. The V gene lost 6 bases and the J gene lost 3 bases, with 14 bases spanning the gap. CDR3 length equals 14 residues.

The rearrangement joins TRBV9 to TRBJ2-2, with 9 bases matching TRBD2. Trimming removed 0 bases from V and 2 bases from J; junction bases left unmatched: 8. Germline V lookup: CDR1 SGDLS, CDR2 YYNGEE. The CDR3 totals 18 residues. The CDR3 region is CASSVGGLAGRNTGELFF. The CDR3 DNA sequence: TGTGCCAGCAGCGTAGGGGGGCTAGCGGGAAGAAACACCGGGGAGCTGTTTTTT.

The chain employs TRBV7-8 and TRBJ1-2, with TRBD1 as a possible D gene (6 bases). V lost 3 bases, J lost 4 bases, and 12 bases lay in between. The CDR3 loop spans 14 amino acids. Germline V gives CDR1 SGHVS, CDR2 FQNEAQ. In DNA form, the CDR3 reads TGTGCCAGCAGCTTCCGGGACACCAGCTATGGCTACACCTTC. Its protein product is CASSFRDTSYGYTF.

V gene TRBV7-2 combines with J gene TRBJ2-3; 7 bases match TRBD2. The CDR3 has 15 residues. CDR1 is SGHTA and CDR2 is FQGNSA in the germline V gene. V dropped 6 bases and J dropped 6; count of bases not matched to a gene: 12. CDR3 in DNA: TGTGCCAGCAGGTCACTAGCCTTCGGGGGGGATACGCAGTATTTT. It specifies CASRSLAFGGDTQYF.

This clone was seen a handful of times. V is TRBV7-2 and J is TRBJ1-1; D gene uncertain. Germline V lookup: CDR1 SGHTA, CDR2 FQGNSA. The CDR3 length is 14 residues. The ends were cut back, 3 bases at V and 0 bases at J, with 8 bases in the middle. The CDR3 reads CASSFGLLNTEAFF. CDR3 nucleotides: TGTGCCAGCAGCTTCGGACTCCTGAACACTGAAGCTTTCTTT.

The rearrangement uses TRBV5-4 and TRBJ2-7; 11 bases line up with TRBD1. This CDR3 has 14 amino acids. V trimming: 5 bases; J trimming: 6 bases; junction bases outside the gene matches: 7. CDR1 and CDR2 from the germline V gene are SGHNT and YYREEE (reference sequence). DNA of the CDR3: TGTGCCAGCAGAGACGGGACAGGGGGGCCCGAGCAGTACTTC. It specifies CASRDGTGGPEQYF.

The CDR3: CASSSTGTNNQPQHF. The CDR3 coding sequence is TGTGCCAGCTCATCGACCGGGACAAACAATCAGCCCCAGCATTTT. The rearrangement links TRBV18 to TRBJ1-5; D perhaps matches TRBD1 (6 bases). Germline V CDR1 and CDR2: KGHSH, LQKENI. Trimming cost V 5 bases and J 3 bases, with 14 bases left between them. The CDR3 is made up of 15 amino acids.

The sample holds one count of this clone. The genes are TRBV10-1 and TRBJ2-7; possibly TRBD1 for D (6 bases). V gave up 0 bases and J gave up 6 bases, with 9 bases separating them. The CDR3 is made up of 13 amino acids. Germline V CDR1 and CDR2: WNHNN, SYGVQD (reference sequence). The CDR3: CASSESGRGEQYF. Written as DNA, the CDR3 is TGCGCCAGCAGTGAGTCCGGCAGGGGCGAGCAGTACTTC.

The rearrangement links TRBV27 to TRBJ2-7, with TRBD1 as a possible D gene (6 bases). V gave up 5 bases and J gave up 2 bases, with 13 bases separating them. The length of the CDR3 is 14 residues. CDR1 is MNHEY, CDR2 SMNVEV, per germline (reference sequence). The CDR3 nucleotides are TGTGCCAGCAGTCCCCGGGACACCGCCTACGAGCAGTACTTC. It translates to CASSPRDTAYEQYF.

This rearrangement joins TRBV4-2 to TRBJ1-2, with TRBD1 matching 11 bases. V shed 4 bases, J shed 7 bases, and the junction held 8 bases outside the gene matches. This CDR3 is built from 15 residues. From germline, CDR1 is LGHNA and CDR2 YNFKEQ. CDR3 protein: CASSRGQGVITGYTF. The DNA for the CDR3 is TGTGCCAGCAGCCGGGGACAGGGGGTTATCACTGGCTACACCTTC.